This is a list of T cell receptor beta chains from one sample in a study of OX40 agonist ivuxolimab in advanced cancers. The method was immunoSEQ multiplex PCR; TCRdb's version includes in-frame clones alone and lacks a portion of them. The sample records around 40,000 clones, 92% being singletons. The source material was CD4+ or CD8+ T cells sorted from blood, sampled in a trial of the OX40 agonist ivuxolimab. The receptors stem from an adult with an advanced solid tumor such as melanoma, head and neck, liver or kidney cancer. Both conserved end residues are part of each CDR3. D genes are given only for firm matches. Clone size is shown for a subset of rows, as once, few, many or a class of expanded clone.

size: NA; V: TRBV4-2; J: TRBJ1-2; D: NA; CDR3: CASSQERWDPGGYGYTF; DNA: TGTGCCAGCAGCCAAGAAAGATGGGACCCGGGGGGCTATGGCTACACCTTC
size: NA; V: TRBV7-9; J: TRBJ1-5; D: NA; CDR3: CASSPESLGDQPQHF; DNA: TGTGCCAGCAGCCCCGAAAGCCTAGGGGATCAGCCCCAGCATTTT
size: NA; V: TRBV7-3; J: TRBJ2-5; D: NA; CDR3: CASSPEQGWETQYF; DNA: TGTGCCAGCAGCCCAGAGCAAGGGTGGGAGACCCAGTACTTC
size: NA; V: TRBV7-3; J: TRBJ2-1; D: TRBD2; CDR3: CASSPRLAGPHEQFF; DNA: TGTGCCAGCAGCCCACGACTAGCAGGGCCCCATGAGCAGTTCTTC
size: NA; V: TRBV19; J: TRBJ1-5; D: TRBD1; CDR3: CASSWTGKVGYNQPQHF; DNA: TGTGCCAGTAGTTGGACAGGGAAGGTGGGCTACAATCAGCCCCAGCATTTT
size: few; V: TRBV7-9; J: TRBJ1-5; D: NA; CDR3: CASSSPGNNQPQHF; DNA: TGTGCCAGCAGCTCACCGGGAAACAATCAGCCCCAGCATTTT
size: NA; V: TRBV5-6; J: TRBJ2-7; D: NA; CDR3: CASSLGTHEQYF; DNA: TGTGCCAGCAGCTTGGGGACCCACGAGCAGTACTTC
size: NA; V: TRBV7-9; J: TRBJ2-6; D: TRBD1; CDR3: CASSLVQGAGANVLTF; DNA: TGTGCCAGCAGCTTAGTACAGGGGGCCGGGGCCAACGTCCTGACTTTC
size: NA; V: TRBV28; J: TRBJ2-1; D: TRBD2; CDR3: CASRLSGSGYEQFF; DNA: TGTGCCAGCAGACTTAGCGGGAGCGGGTATGAGCAGTTCTTC
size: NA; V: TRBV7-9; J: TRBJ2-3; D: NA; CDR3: CASSHSLTDTQYF; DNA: TGTGCCAGCAGTCACTCCCTCACAGATACGCAGTATTTT
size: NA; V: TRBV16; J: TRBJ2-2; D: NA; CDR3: CASSHRSGNTGELFF; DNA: TGTGCCAGCAGCCACCGTAGCGGTAACACCGGGGAGCTGTTTTTT
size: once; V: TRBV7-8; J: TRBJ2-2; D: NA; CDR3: CASSYLRGAASTGELFF; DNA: TGTGCCAGCAGCTACCTTCGGGGCGCTGCTTCCACCGGGGAGCTGTTTTTT
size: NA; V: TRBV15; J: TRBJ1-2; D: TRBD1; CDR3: CATSRVPTGGYDYGYTF; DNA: TGTGCCACCAGCAGAGTTCCTACAGGGGGCTACGACTATGGCTACACCTTC
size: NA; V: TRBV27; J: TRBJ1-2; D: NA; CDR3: CASSSGQTDYGYTF; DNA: TGTGCCAGCAGTTCCGGACAGACTGACTATGGCTACACCTTC
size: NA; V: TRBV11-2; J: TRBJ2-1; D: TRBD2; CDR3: CASSFGDYYNEQFF; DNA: TGTGCCAGCAGCTTCGGGGACTATTACAATGAGCAGTTCTTC
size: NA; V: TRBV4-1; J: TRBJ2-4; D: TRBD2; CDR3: CASSQVLAALAKNIQYF; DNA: TGCGCCAGCAGCCAAGTACTAGCGGCCCTAGCCAAAAACATTCAGTACTTC
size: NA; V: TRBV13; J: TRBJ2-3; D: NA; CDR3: CASSSLDYEPSTDTQYF; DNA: TGTGCCAGCAGCTCCCTGGACTATGAGCCTAGCACAGATACGCAGTATTTT
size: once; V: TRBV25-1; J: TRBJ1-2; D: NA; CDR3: CASRGPGPDYGYTF; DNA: TGTGCCAGCAGGGGACCCGGACCGGACTATGGCTACACCTTC
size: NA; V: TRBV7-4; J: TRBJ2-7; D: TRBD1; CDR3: CASDFRDRDSEQYF; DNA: TGTGCCAGCGACTTCCGGGACAGGGATTCCGAGCAGTACTTC
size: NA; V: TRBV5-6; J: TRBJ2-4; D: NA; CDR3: CASSSGVGQYF; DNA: TGTGCCAGCAGCTCGGGGGTTGGTCAGTACTTC
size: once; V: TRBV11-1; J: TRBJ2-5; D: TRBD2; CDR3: CASSQSGTSFQETQYF; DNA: TGTGCCAGCAGCCAGAGCGGGACTAGCTTTCAAGAGACCCAGTACTTC
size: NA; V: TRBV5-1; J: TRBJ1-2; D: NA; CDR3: CASSHLRSGGAYGYTF; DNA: TGCGCCAGCAGCCACTTGCGATCTGGGGGGGCCTATGGCTACACCTTC
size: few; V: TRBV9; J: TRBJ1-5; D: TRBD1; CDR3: CASSPTGQGNQPQHF; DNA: TGTGCCAGCAGCCCCACCGGACAGGGCAATCAGCCCCAGCATTTT
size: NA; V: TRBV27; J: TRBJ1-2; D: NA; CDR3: CASSPIPTEGAYGYTF; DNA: TGTGCCAGCAGTCCGATCCCGACAGAAGGGGCTTATGGCTACACCTTC
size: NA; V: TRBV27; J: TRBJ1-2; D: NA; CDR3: CASSLDGIYGYTF; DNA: TGTGCCAGCAGTTTGGACGGGATCTATGGCTACACCTTC
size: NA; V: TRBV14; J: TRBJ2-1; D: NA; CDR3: CASSPPGGYNEQFF; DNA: TGTGCCAGCAGCCCCCCCGGGGGTTACAATGAGCAGTTCTTC
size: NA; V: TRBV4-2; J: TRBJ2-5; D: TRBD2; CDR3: CASSQGPLAGKETQYF; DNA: TGTGCCAGCAGCCAAGGGCCCCTAGCGGGAAAAGAGACCCAGTACTTC
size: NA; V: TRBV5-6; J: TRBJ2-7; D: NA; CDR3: CASSFYRYEQYF; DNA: TGTGCCAGCAGCTTCTACAGATACGAGCAGTACTTC
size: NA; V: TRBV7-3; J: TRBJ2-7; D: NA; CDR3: CASSLGGGGDEQYF; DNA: TGTGCCAGCAGCTTAGGAGGCGGAGGGGACGAGCAGTACTTC
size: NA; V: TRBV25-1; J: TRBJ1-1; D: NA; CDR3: CASSEYGGGGTEAFF; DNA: TGTGCCAGCAGTGAATACGGGGGTGGGGGTACTGAAGCTTTCTTT
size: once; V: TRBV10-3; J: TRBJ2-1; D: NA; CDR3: CAIRQGDEQFF; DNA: TGTGCCATCAGGCAGGGTGATGAGCAGTTCTTC
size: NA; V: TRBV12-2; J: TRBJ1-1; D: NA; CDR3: CASRRGRTEAFF; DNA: TGTGCAAGTCGCCGGGGTAGGACTGAAGCTTTCTTT
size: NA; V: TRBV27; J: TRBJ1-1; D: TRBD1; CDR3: CASSLWTGSTEAFF; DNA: TGTGCCAGCAGTTTATGGACAGGGTCCACTGAAGCTTTCTTT
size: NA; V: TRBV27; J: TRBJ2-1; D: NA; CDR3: CASSHTGGPNEQFF; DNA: TGTGCCAGCAGCCACACGGGGGGCCCAAATGAGCAGTTCTTC
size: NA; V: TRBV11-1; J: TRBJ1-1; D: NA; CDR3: CASSLDGPLSEAFF; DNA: TGTGCCAGCAGCTTAGATGGTCCTCTCTCTGAAGCTTTCTTT
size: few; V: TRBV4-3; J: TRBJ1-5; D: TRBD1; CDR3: CASSVGTGGNQPQHF; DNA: TGCGCCAGCAGCGTCGGGACAGGGGGCAATCAGCCCCAGCATTTT
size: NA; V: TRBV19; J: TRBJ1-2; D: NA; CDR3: CASSIPFQANYGYTF; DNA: TGTGCCAGTAGTATCCCGTTTCAAGCTAACTATGGCTACACCTTC
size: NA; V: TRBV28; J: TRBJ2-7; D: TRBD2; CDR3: CASSLRLAGSNEQYF; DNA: TGTGCCAGCAGTTTACGTCTAGCGGGAAGCAACGAGCAGTACTTC
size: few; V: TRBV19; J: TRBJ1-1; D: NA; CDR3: CASKGVTEAFF; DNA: TGTGCCTCCAAGGGGGTCACTGAAGCTTTCTTT
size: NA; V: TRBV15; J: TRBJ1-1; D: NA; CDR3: CATGRQGPGNTEAFF; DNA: TGTGCCACCGGGAGGCAGGGGCCCGGGAACACTGAAGCTTTCTTT
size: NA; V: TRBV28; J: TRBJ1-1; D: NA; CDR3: CASSFPEGGTEAFF; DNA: TGTGCCAGCAGTTTCCCAGAGGGGGGTACTGAAGCTTTCTTT
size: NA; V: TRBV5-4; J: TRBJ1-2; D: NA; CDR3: CASSRTAGLGEGYTF; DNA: TGTGCCAGCAGCCGCACTGCGGGTCTGGGTGAGGGCTACACCTTC
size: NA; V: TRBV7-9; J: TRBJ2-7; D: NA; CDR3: CASSSLRGGYYEQYF; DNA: TGTGCCAGCAGCTCCCTGAGGGGGGGCTACTACGAGCAGTACTTC
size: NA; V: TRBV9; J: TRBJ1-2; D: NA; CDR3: CASSEHPGQPVGTF; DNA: TGTGCCAGCAGCGAACATCCGGGACAACCGGTAGGCACCTTC
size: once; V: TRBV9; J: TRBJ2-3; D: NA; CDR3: CASSDGGSSTDTQYF; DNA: TGTGCCTCCTCGGACGGCGGATCAAGCACAGATACGCAGTATTTT
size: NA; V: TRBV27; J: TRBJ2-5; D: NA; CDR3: CASSSEGSWETQYF; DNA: TGTGCCAGCAGTTCGGAGGGATCATGGGAGACCCAGTACTTC
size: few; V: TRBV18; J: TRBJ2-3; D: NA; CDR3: CASDRNKGDTQYF; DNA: TGTGCCTCGGACCGTAATAAGGGGGATACGCAGTATTTT
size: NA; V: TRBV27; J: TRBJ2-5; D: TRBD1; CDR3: CASSVQGEQETQYF; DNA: TGTGCCAGCAGTGTGCAGGGGGAGCAAGAGACCCAGTACTTC
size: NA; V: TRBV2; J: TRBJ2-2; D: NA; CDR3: CASSNHDRTGELFF; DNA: TGTGCCAGCAGCAACCACGACAGGACCGGGGAGCTGTTTTTT
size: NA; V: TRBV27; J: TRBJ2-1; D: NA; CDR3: CASRDLGPNEQFF; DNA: TGTGCCAGCAGGGATCTCGGGCCCAATGAGCAGTTCTTC
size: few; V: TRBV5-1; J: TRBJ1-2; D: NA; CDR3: CASSLAGHRGYYGYTF; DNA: TGCGCCAGCAGCCTAGCGGGACACCGAGGCTACTATGGCTACACCTTC
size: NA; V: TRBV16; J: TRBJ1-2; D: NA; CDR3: CASSLTETGYGYTF; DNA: TGTGCCAGCAGCCTTACGGAGACGGGCTATGGCTACACCTTC
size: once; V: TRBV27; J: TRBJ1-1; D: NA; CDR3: CASSLPGPGRKAFF; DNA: TGTGCCAGCAGTTTACCAGGGCCGGGAAGGAAAGCTTTCTTT
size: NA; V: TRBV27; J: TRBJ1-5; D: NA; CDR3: CASSLAFGNNQPQHF; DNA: TGTGCCAGCAGTTTAGCCTTCGGGAATAATCAGCCCCAGCATTTT
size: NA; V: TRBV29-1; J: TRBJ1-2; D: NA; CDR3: CSVLTGPGGYTF; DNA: TGCAGCGTCCTCACCGGACCTGGAGGCTACACCTTC